This T cell receptor (beta chain) was retrieved from a study of CD4+ T cells in melanoma. Study-level results: CD8+ T cell, macrophage and B cell function reportedly correlated with neoantigen-specific CD4+ T cells.

Comments on this clone: The antigen remains undetermined. Relative to the germline gene, one junction end is altered; a read error may explain this.

The method was immunoSEQ multiplex PCR; TCRdb's version includes in-frame clones alone and lacks a portion of them. The profile shows some 21,000 clones, more than 65% of them singletons. The length of the CDR3 is 12 residues. Germline V lookup: CDR1 MNHNY, CDR2 SVGAGI (reference sequence). The receptor comes from a human donor with melanoma. The chain recombines TRBV6-6 with TRBJ1-4; D is unclear. The sample consisted of cells from a culture (not recorded whether cultured in vitro). The CDR3 loop reads CASSYGAYTIVF. The CDR3 nucleotides are TGTGCCAGCAGTTACGGCGCTTACACTATTGTTTTT.